Each of the 10 T cell receptor beta chains below was sequenced from the same sample in a study of shared clonotypes between healthy human individuals. Some clones are missing from TCRdb's copy, which holds only in-frame ones; the method was immunoSEQ multiplex PCR. Of about 1.1 million clones detected, more than 75% appear once; the ten largest clones hold 0.6% to 0.75%. The material sequenced was memory CD4+ T cells from PBMCs. Subset given: CD45RA-negative fraction. The origin of the receptors is a man aged 18 to 30 in good health. Some clones in this sample may be carry-over from other donors' samples.

The sample holds a few counts of this clone. This sequence joins TRBV5-1 and TRBJ2-7; TRBD2 agrees at 11 bases. The CDR3 length is 15 residues. V lost 3 bases to trimming and J lost 4 bases; unmatched junction nucleotides: 6. Germline V gives CDR1 SGHRS, CDR2 YFSETQ. CDR3 protein: CASSSPTSGTYEQYF. The CDR3 coding sequence is TGCGCCAGCAGCTCCCCGACTAGCGGGACATACGAGCAGTACTTC. The whole variable domain, remainder taken from reference TRBV5-1 and TRBJ2-7, is KAGVTQTPRYLIKTRGQQVTLSCSPISGHRSVSWYQQTPGQGLQFLFEYFSETQRNKGNFPGRFSGRQFSNSRSEMNVSTLELGDSALYLCASSSPTSGTYEQYFGPGTRLTVT.

This clone was seen at least ten times. This rearrangement joins TRBV13 to TRBJ2-1, with TRBD1 matching 7 bases. With 0 bases clipped from V and 4 bases from J, the junction kept 0 bases outside the gene matches. From germline, CDR1 is PRHDT and CDR2 FYEKMQ (reference sequence). CDR3 length: 14 amino acids. CDR3 DNA sequence: TGTGCCAGCAGCTTAGGACAGGGGTACAATGAGCAGTTCTTC. It is translated as CASSLGQGYNEQFF.

The chain couples TRBV2 to TRBJ1-2; 7 bases fit TRBD1. This CDR3 is 13 amino acids long. CDR1 and CDR2 from the germline V gene are SNHLY and FYNNEI. J lost 6 bases, V lost 7 bases, and 8 bases had no gene match. The CDR3 DNA reads as TGTGCCAGCATCCTGGGACAGTCAAATGGCTACACCTTC. Residues: CASILGQSNGYTF. Full variable domain (missing parts from reference TRBV2 and TRBJ1-2): EPEVTQTPSHQVTQMGQEVILRCVPISNHLYFYWYRQILGQKVEFLVSFYNNEISEKSEIFDDQFSVERPDGSNFTLKIRSTKLEDSAMYFCASILGQSNGYTFGSGTRLTVV.

This clone was seen a handful of times. This rearrangement joins TRBV9 to TRBJ2-2, with a tentative D call TRBD2 (6 bases). Trimming pared 7 bases from V and 0 bases from J, leaving 13 bases between. CDR3 length equals 15 residues. From germline, CDR1 is SGDLS and CDR2 YYNGEE. CDR3 amino acids: CASGVGTANTGELFF. The CDR3 nucleotides are TGTGCCAGCGGGGTGGGGACTGCGAACACCGGGGAGCTGTTTTTT. The full variable domain, with the rest looked up from reference TRBV9 and TRBJ2-2, is DSGVTQTPKHLITATGQRVTLRCSPRSGDLSVYWYQQSLDQGLQFLIQYYNGEERAKGNILERFSAQQFPDLHSELNLSSLELGDSALYFCASGVGTANTGELFFGEGSRLTVL.

The V and J genes are TRBV27 and TRBJ2-7; TRBD2 aligns across 7 bases. Germline V gene lookup returns CDR1 MNHEY and CDR2 SMNVEV (reference sequence). V gave up 6 bases and J gave up 5 bases; unmatched junction bases: 7. The CDR3 spans 13 residues. CDR3 loop: CASRSSGRDEQYF. In DNA, the CDR3 is TGTGCCAGCAGGTCATCAGGGAGGGACGAGCAGTACTTC.

This chain connects TRBV5-1 to TRBJ2-7, with 7 positions matching TRBD1. Germline CDR1 SGHRS, CDR2 YFSETQ. The J segment lost 6 bases and the V segment lost 4 bases, leaving 10 bases of the junction unmatched. The CDR3 contains 14 residues. The CDR3 loop is CASSRPGQLGEQYF. The CDR3 region has the DNA TGCGCCAGCAGCCGACCGGGACAGCTGGGCGAGCAGTACTTC.

About this clone: Other DNA sequences of this sample code for an identical CDR3. This chain uses TRBV7-2 with TRBJ1-1; no clear D gene. Between the trimmed V and J ends, which lost 1 base and 0 bases, there was a span of 6 bases. The CDR3 sequence is 14 residues long. Germline V gene lookup returns CDR1 SGHTA and CDR2 FQGNSA. CDR3: CASSLGRVNTEAFF. The DNA for the CDR3 is TGTGCCAGCAGCTTAGGGCGGGTGAACACTGAAGCTTTCTTT.

The chain couples TRBV30 to TRBJ1-2; D may be TRBD1 (6 bases). The ends were cut back, 2 bases at V and 5 bases at J, with 30 bases in the middle. The CDR3 length is 19 residues. Germline loops: CDR1 GTSNPN, CDR2 SVGIG (reference sequence). For the CDR3, the DNA is TGTGCCTGGAGTCCGCGCTATTACAGGGCCCAGAGGGAACGGTATGGCTACACCTTC. It specifies CAWSPRYYRAQRERYGYTF.

This clone was found a few times. The identical CDR3 is also encoded by other nucleotide sequences in the sample. The chain joins TRBV7-8 to TRBJ1-2; no definite D call. The CDR3 sequence is 12 residues long. The germline V gene has CDR1 SGHVS and CDR2 FQNEAQ. Trimming removed 8 bases from V and 1 base from J, with 8 bases in between. CDR3 DNA sequence: TGTGCCAGCTCGGGGAATAACTATGGCTACACCTTC. Encoded protein: CASSGNNYGYTF.

V usage is TRBV7-6 and J usage is TRBJ2-2, with TRBD2 matching over 7 bases. This CDR3 spans 17 amino acids. V shed 0 bases and J 6 bases; nucleotides not matched to a gene: 10. CDR1 and CDR2 from the germline V gene are SGHVS and FNYEAQ. The CDR3: CASSLAQFGGGAGELFF. DNA for the CDR3: TGTGCCAGCAGCTTAGCGCAATTCGGGGGAGGGGCCGGGGAGCTGTTTTTT. The whole variable domain, filled in from reference TRBV7-6 and TRBJ2-2, reads GAGVSQSPRYKVTKRGQDVALRCDPISGHVSLYWYRQALGQGPEFLTYFNYEAQQDKSGLPNDRFSAERPEGSISTLTIQRTEQRDSAMYRCASSLAQFGGGAGELFFGEGSRLTVL.